This entry is about one T cell receptor (beta chain). The CDR3 spans 16 residues. Germline V gene lookup returns CDR1 LNHDA and CDR2 SQIVND (reference sequence). V lost 4 bases and J 6 bases, leaving 22 bases between the germline ends. Assay used: immunoSEQ multiplex PCR; TCRdb lists only in-frame clones, some missing. The sample yields about 24,000 clones, around 88% seen once. This sample is drawn from a study of T cells in localized non-small cell lung cancer. The clonotype originates from a woman aged 35 to 70 with stage III lung adenocarcinoma. The sample in question was peripheral blood mononuclear cells, obtained before any cancer treatment. V is TRBV19 and J is TRBJ2-7; D is perhaps TRBD1 (6 bases). The CDR3 protein is CASSKTDSSIGTEQYF. The CDR3 nucleotides are TGTGCCAGTAGTAAAACGGACAGCTCCATTGGGACCGAGCAGTACTTC.